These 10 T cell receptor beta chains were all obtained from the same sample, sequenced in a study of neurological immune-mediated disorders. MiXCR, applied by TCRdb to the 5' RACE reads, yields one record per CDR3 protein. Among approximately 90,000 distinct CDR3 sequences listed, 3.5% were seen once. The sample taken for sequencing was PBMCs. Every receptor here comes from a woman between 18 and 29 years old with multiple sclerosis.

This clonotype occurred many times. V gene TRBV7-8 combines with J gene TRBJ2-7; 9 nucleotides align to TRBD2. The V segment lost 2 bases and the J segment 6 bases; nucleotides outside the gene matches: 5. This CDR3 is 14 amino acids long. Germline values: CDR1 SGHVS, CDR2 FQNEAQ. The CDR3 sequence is CASSLSLAGLEQYF. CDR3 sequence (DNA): TGTGCCAGCAGCTTAAGCCTAGCGGGACTCGAGCAGTACTTC.

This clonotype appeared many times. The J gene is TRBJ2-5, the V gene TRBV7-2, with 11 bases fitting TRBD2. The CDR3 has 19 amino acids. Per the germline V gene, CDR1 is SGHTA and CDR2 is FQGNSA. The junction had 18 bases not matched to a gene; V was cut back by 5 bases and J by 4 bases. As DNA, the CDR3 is TGTGCCAGCAGCCCAGAGAAAATAGCGGGGGGGCAAATTTTAGAGACCCAGTACTTC. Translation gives CASSPEKIAGGQILETQYF.

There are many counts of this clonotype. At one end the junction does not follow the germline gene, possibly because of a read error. The CDR3: CASSYGRGTGAFF. CDR3 DNA sequence: TGTGCCAGCAGTTACGGAAGGGGCACTGGAGCTTTCTTT. The V and J genes are TRBV6-5 and TRBJ1-1; tentatively, D is TRBD1 (5 bases). Germline lookup yields CDR1 MNHEY and CDR2 SVGAGI. The CDR3 totals 13 residues.

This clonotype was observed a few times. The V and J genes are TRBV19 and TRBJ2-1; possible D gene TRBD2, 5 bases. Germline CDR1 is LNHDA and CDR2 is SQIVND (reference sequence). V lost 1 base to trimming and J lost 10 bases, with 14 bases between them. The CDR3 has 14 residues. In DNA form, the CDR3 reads TGTGCCAGTAGTATAGGTGATGGTGGCGGGGAGCAGTTCTTC. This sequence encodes CASSIGDGGGEQFF.

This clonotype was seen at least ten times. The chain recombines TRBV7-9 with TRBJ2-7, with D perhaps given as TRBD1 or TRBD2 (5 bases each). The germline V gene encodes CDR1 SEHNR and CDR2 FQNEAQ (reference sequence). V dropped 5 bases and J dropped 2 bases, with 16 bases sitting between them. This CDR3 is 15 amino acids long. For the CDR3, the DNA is TGTGCCAGCAGCCCCCGGGACGGCGAGCCCTACGAGCAGTACTTC. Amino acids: CASSPRDGEPYEQYF.

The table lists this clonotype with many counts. CDR3 residues: CATSQDRGTKNIQYF. In nucleotides, the CDR3 is TGTGCCACCAGCCAAGACCGGGGAACCAAAAACATTCAGTACTTC. The chain uses TRBV15 and TRBJ2-4, with D maybe TRBD2 (5 bases). The CDR3 contains 15 residues. Germline V gene lookup returns CDR1 LNHNV and CDR2 YYDKDF (reference sequence). Trimming stripped 5 bases from V and 2 bases from J, with 13 bases between.

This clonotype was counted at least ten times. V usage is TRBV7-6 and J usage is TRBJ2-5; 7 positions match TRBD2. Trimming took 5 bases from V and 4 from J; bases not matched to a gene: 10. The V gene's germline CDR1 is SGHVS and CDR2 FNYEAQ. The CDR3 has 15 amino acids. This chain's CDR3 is CASSKKTPGGETQYF. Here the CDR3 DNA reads TGTGCCAGCAGCAAAAAGACACCGGGGGGAGAGACCCAGTACTTC.

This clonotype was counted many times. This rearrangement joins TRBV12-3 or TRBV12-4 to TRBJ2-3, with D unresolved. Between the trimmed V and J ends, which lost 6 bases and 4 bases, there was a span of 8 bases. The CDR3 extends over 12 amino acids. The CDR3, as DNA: TGTGCCAGCAGAACAGTAGCAGATACGCAGTATTTT. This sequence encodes CASRTVADTQYF.

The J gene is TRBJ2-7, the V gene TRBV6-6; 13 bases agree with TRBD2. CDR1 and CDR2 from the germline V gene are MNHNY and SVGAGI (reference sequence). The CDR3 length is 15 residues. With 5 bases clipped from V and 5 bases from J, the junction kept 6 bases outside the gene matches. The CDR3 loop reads CASSNRGTSGNEQYF. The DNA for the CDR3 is TGTGCCAGCAGTAACAGAGGGACTAGCGGGAACGAGCAGTACTTC.

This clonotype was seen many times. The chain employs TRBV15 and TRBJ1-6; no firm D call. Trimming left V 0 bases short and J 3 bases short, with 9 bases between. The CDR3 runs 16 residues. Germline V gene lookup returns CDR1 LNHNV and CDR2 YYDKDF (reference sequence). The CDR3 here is CATSRDAINYNSPLHF. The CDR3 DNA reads TGTGCCACCAGCAGAGATGCAATCAACTATAATTCACCCCTCCACTTT.